This T cell receptor beta chain was captured in a study of Graves' ophthalmopathy and Graves' hyperthyroidism. Using RNA transcripts, the TCR beta CDR3 regions were amplified. HTBI-primed first-round RT-PCR preceded second-round multiplex PCR. TCRdb independently ran MiXCR on the multiplex PCR reads; one entry per CDR3 protein. The sample lists about 740,000 distinct CDR3 sequences, around 40% occurring once. 8.5 to 10 ml of fresh blood yielded the PBMCs by density gradient. Per germline, CDR1 MGHDK and CDR2 SYGVNS. The CDR3 extends over 11 amino acids. The source of this sequence is an adult man with Graves' ophthalmopathy. This chain links TRBV25-1 with TRBJ1-2; the D gene is possibly TRBD1 (5 bases). The sequenced sample was peripheral blood. CDR3 DNA sequence: TGTGCTAGTTGGGGGGTTGGTGGCTACACCTTC. Translating gives CASWGVGGYTF.